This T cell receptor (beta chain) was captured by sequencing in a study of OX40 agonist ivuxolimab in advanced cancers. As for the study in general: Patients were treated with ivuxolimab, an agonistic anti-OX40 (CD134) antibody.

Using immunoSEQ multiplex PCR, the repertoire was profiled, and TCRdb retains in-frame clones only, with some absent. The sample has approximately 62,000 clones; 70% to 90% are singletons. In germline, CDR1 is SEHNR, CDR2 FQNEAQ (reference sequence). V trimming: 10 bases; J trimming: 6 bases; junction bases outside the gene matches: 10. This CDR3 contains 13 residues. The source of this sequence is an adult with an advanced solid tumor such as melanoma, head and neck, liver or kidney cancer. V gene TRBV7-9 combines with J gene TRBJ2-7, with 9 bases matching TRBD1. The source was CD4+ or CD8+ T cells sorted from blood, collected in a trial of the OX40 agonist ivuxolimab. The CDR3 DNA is TGTGCCACATCACCGGGACAGGGCTTCGAGCAGTACGTC. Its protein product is CATSPGQGFEQYV.